This T cell receptor (beta chain) is drawn from a study of control samples from healthy donors and cancer patients. Germline V gene sequence: CDR1 MNHEY, CDR2 SVGAGI. The V segment lost 8 bases and the J segment 0 bases; nucleotides outside the gene matches: 7. CDR3 length: 15 residues. Profiled with immunoSEQ multiplex PCR; TCRdb holds only in-frame clones, not every one. Of about 140,000 clones in the sample, roughly 92% were seen once. The sequencing input was blood. The V call is TRBV6-5, the J call TRBJ2-3; 8 nucleotides match TRBD1. The receptor was isolated from a man aged 30 to 39 in good health. CDR3 protein: CASGLTGASTDTQYF. The CDR3 nucleotides are TGTGCCAGCGGTTTGACAGGGGCTAGCACAGATACGCAGTATTTT.